This T cell receptor (beta chain) was retrieved from a study of blood T cell repertoires in COVID-19. Study-level background: The origin of the acute and convalescent COVID-19 samples was the United States, Italy and Spain. PBMCs, B-cell-depleted T cells, or T cells were the source of the cDNA or gDNA that made up the material.

Per the study methods: Estimation of nucleated cell counts relied on the amplification of reference gene primers. TCRdb's copy holds only in-frame clones and misses some; the assay was immunoSEQ multiplex PCR. D and trimming were read from the DNA, whereas the V and J calls and clone size are those reported in that table. The repertoire includes approximately 300,000 clones, 70% to 90% of them detected once, and around 6% sits in the top ten. This clone was observed once. The CDR3 contains 14 residues. In germline, CDR1 is MNHEY, CDR2 SVGAGI. V lost 5 bases, J lost 6 bases, and 7 bases stayed unmatched.

The chain combines TRBV6-5 with TRBJ2-3; 8 nucleotides align to TRBD2. The origin of this receptor is a young man who had recovered from COVID-19. The source material was peripheral blood. CDR3 amino acids: CASSSGTSMDTQYF. The CDR3 bases are TGTGCCAGCAGTAGCGGGACTAGTATGGATACGCAGTATTTT.